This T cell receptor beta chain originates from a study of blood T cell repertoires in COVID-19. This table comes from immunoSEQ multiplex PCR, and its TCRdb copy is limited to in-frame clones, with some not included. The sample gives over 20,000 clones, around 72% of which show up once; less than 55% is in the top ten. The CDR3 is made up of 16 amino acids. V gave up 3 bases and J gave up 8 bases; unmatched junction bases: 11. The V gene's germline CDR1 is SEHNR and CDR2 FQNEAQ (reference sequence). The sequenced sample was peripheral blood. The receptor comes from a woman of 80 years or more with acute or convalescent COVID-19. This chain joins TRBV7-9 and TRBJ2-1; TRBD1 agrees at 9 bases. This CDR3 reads CASSFFWTGVLDEQFF. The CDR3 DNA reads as TGTGCCAGCAGCTTTTTCTGGACAGGGGTTCTCGATGAGCAGTTCTTC.